Listed here is a single T cell receptor (beta chain). Its specific antigen is unknown. Per-nucleotide qualities are absent, and no much larger clonotype sits a single base away. The CDR3 regions of human TCRbeta chains were analyzed by immunosequencing. Per the source publication's procedure: TCRs in the repertoires were compared against a reference library of SARS-CoV-2-specific TCRs that had been generated with the MIRA antigen-specificity platform. Breadth meant the fraction of unique TCRs that were SARS-CoV-2-associated, whereas depth meant the fraction of total T cells that were SARS-CoV-2-associated. Using the MIRA data, every spike-specific TCR was mapped to the spike region that the TCR reacted to and assigned to either a CD4 or a CD8 class. Log10-transformed breadth and depth values were compared by one-way ANOVA with Sidak's multiple comparisons tests. In its TCRdb copy, this immuneACCESS table keeps in-frame sequences only and misses some clones. Where compared with another copy, unresolved V genes explain less than half of these, and the others have no known cause. That table furnishes V, J and clone size, whereas the DNA furnished D and trimming. For this sample the table gives approximately 180,000 clones, of which 88% were detected only once. The top ten clones comprise more than 7% of the sample.

The entry originates in a study of T cell responses to AZD1222 COVID-19 vaccine (dated by TCRdb to about 2021). In terms of the full investigation: AZD1222 recipients whose second dose came at about 4 weeks and those whose second dose came at about 12 weeks were combined into one group, since spike-specific TCR depth and breadth did not differ between the two schedules. TCR sequencing covered about 230 trial participants: 200 to 220 given two doses of AZD1222 and around 25 given two doses of MenACWY control vaccine. Trial participants were enrolled by age into subgroups of 18-55, 56-69 and 70-plus years, and about 150, 27 and 61 TCR-sequenced participants, respectively, were included in these subgroups.

The sample's time point label, in plain terms: baseline before first vaccination. Vaccinee samples came from UK trials COV001 and COV002, including a single-blind randomized controlled phase 2/3 trial of AZD1222 (ChAdOx1 nCoV-19) in healthy adults. For TCRbeta chain sequencing, PBMC samples from trial participants were taken at day 0 and at day 28 after the second dose. V sheds 4 bases and J sheds 6 bases, leaving 16 bases between their ends. Counted from cysteine to phenylalanine, this CDR3 has 15 amino acids. The entry retains the CDR3 DNA only, 45 bases that are in frame from base 1. The germline V gene supplies CDR1 SGHRS and CDR2 YFSETQ. General conclusions and limits of the study: Participants were mostly white British and included more females than males, and it was suggested by the authors that clonal diversity may have been underestimated. Vaccine-associated CD4 TCRs spanned the whole spike protein, with dominant responses in regions 160-218 and 743-854. Epitopes outside the regions mutated in the B.1.351 and B.1.1.7 variants were reportedly recognized by nearly half of the unique spike-specific TCRs. Because no samples from the day 14 peak response were available, repertoires could be characterized only after the peak T cell response. Conclusions about previously exposed vaccinees are limited, since just 5 to 7 AZD1222 recipients were seropositive for SARS-CoV-2 at baseline. Spike-specific TCR breadth and depth rose significantly after two AZD1222 doses compared with day 0 and with MenACWY recipients. The 56-69-year group was small, and its depth increase did not reach significance, likely because of low power.

The clonotype was recovered from an adult in good health. The sequence joins TRBV5-1 to TRBJ2-2, with the D call perhaps TRBD1 or TRBD2, as 5 bases match in each case. The sequences come from peripheral blood, collected on day 0 of AZD1222 vaccination. CDR3 protein: CASSQKAGSPGELFF. The DNA reads TGCGCCAGCAGCCAGAAAGCAGGGAGTCCCGGGGAGCTGTTTTTT. The full variable domain, with segments outside the CDR3 supplied by the reference TRBV5-1 and TRBJ2-2 proteins, appears as KAGVTQTPRYLIKTRGQQVTLSCSPISGHRSVSWYQQTPGQGLQFLFEYFSETQRNKGNFPGRFSGRQFSNSRSEMNVSTLELGDSALYLCASSQKAGSPGELFFGEGSRLTVL.